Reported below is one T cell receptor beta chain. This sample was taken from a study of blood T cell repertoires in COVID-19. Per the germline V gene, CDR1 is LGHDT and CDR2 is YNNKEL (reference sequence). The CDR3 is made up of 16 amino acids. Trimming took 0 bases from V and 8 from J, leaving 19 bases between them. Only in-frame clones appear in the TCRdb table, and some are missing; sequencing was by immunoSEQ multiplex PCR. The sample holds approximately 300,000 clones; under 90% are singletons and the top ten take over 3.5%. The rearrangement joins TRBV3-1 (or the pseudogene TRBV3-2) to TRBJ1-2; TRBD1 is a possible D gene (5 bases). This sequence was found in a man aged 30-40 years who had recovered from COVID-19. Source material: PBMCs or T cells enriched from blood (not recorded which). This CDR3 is CASSQEGTLRLGGYTF. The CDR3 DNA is TGTGCCAGCAGCCAAGAGGGGACTCTTCGGTTGGGAGGCTACACCTTC.